This T cell receptor (beta chain) was sequenced during a study of shared clonotypes between healthy human individuals. Sequencing was at deep level. Profiling relied on immunoSEQ multiplex PCR, and the TCRdb table lists in-frame clones only, not all of them. The sample lists around 2,000,000 clones, 90% to 95% seen once, with more than 0.1% in the top ten. The CDR3 is 15 residues long. In germline, CDR1 is SGHAT, CDR2 FQDESV (reference sequence). The trim removed 1 base at V and 5 bases at J, leaving 5 bases unmatched. The study's findings and limits: Around 5% was the fraction of naive CD4 clonotypes found shared across four donors. Compared with memory subsets, naive subsets generally had larger estimated richness. Clonotypes which were not shared had lower generation probabilities than clonotypes that all four donors shared.

This clone appeared once. Its antigen remains unknown. This sequence was found in a man younger than 30 in good health. Sequenced material: naive CD4+ T cells sorted from blood. Subset in this sample: CD45RA+ positively selected. This chain uses TRBV11-1 with TRBJ2-3; 8 bases agree with TRBD2. In DNA form, the CDR3 reads TGTGCCAGCAGCTTAGAAACGGCGGGAGGAGATACGCAGTATTTT. This encodes CASSLETAGGDTQYF.